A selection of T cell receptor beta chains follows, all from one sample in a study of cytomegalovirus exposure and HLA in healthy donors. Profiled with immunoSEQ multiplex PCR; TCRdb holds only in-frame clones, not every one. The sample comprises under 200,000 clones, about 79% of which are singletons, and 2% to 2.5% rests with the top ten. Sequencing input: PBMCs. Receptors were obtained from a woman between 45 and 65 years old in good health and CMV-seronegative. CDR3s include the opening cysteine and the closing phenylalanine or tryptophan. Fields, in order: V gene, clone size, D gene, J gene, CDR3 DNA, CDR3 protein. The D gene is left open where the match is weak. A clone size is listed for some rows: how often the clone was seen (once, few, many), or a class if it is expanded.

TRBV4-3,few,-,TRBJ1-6,TGCGCCAGCAGCAGAGACAGCCGGGGCGGGACACCCCTCCACTTT,CASSRDSRGGTPLHF
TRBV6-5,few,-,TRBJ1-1,TGTGCCAGCAGCTACTCAGTCCATTACATGAACACTGAAGCTTTCTTT,CASSYSVHYMNTEAFF
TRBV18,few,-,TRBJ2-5,TGTGCCAGCTCACCACTGAGTCGGGGTGGAGAGACCCAGTACTTC,CASSPLSRGGETQYF
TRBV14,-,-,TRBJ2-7,TGTGCCAGCAGCCAAGGGGGGGGCCTCTCCTACGAGCAGTACTTC,CASSQGGGLSYEQYF
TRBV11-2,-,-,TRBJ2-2,TGTGCCAGCAGCCCGTGGACAGCGAGAACCGGGGAGCTGTTTTTT,CASSPWTARTGELFF
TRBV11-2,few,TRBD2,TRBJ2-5,TGTGCCACCACCCCTGGGGGGGTGGGGTACCAAGAGACCCAGTACTTC,CATTPGGVGYQETQYF
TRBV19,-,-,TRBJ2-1,TGTGCCAGTAGTATGGGGCAGGCCTACAATGAGCAGTTCTTC,CASSMGQAYNEQFF
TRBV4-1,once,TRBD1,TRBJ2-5,TGCGCCAGCAGCCGCATACCCGGGACAGGGGGTGAGCAGTACTTC,CASSRIPGTGGEQYF
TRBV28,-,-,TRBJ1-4,TGTGCCAGCAGTTTCCGGGGAGGAGTTAATGAAAAACTGTTTTTT,CASSFRGGVNEKLFF
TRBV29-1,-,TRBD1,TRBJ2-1,TGCAGCGTCCGGGACAGAGCAACCTACAATGAGCAGTTCTTC,CSVRDRATYNEQFF
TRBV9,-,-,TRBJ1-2,TGTGCCAGCGCGGAAGGCAGTCTGGACTATGGCTACACCTTC,CASAEGSLDYGYTF
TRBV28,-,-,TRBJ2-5,TGTGCCAGCAGTTTGGAGGTTCGAGAGACCCAGTACTTC,CASSLEVRETQYF
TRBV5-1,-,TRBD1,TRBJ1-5,TGCGCCAGCAGCCAAGGGACAGGGGGCAATCAGCCCCAGCATTTT,CASSQGTGGNQPQHF
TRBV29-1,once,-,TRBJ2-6,TGCAGCGTTGTTCTGGCCAACGTCCTGACTTTC,CSVVLANVLTF
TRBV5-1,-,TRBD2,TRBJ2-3,TGCGCCAGCAGCTTGTACCAGCGGGGGGTCACAGATACGCAGTATTTT,CASSLYQRGVTDTQYF
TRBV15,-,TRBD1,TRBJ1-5,TGTGCCACCAGAGGACAGGGGCAGCAGCCCCAGCATTTT,CATRGQGQQPQHF
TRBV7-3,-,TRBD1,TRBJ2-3,TGTGCCAGCAGCCCCCGACAGGGTAGCACAGATACGCAGTATTTT,CASSPRQGSTDTQYF
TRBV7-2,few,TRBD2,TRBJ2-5,TGTGCCAGCAGCTTAGCGGGACTAGCGGGGGGGCTAGAGACCCAGTACTTC,CASSLAGLAGGLETQYF
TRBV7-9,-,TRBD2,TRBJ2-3,TGTGCCAGCAGCTTTGCCACTAGCGGGAAAACAGATACGCAGTATTTT,CASSFATSGKTDTQYF
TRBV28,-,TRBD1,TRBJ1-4,TGTGCCAGCAGTACCATTATGAGGACAGGGGGTGAAAAACTGTTTTTT,CASSTIMRTGGEKLFF
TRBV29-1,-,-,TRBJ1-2,TGCAGCTCGGACACTCCTAACTATGGCTACACCTTC,CSSDTPNYGYTF
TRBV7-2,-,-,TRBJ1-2,TGTGCCAGCAGCTTAAGCTCTGCCTCCACGGTCTATGGCTACACCTTC,CASSLSSASTVYGYTF
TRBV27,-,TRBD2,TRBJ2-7,TGTGCCAGCAGTTTTCGTACTCCGACCGGGACTAAGTGGTACGAGCAGTACTTC,CASSFRTPTGTKWYEQYF
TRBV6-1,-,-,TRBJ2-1,TGTGCCAGCAGTGTAAGGGGCCCTGAGCAGTTCTTC,CASSVRGPEQFF
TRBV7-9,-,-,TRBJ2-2,TGTGCCAGCAGCTTCGGGGGGCGAGGCACCGGGGAGCTGTTTTTT,CASSFGGRGTGELFF
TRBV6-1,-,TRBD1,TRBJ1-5,TGTGCCAGCAGTGTCCAAGGGGGCGCAAACAATCAGCCCCAGCATTTT,CASSVQGGANNQPQHF
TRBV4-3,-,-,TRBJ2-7,TGCGCCAGCAGCCAAGAAGTAGTAGCCCGGGGGAACGTCGGGTCCTACGAGCAGTACTTC,CASSQEVVARGNVGSYEQYF
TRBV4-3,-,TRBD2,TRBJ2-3,TGCGCCAGCAGCCAAGATCCGACTAGCGGGACCAGCACAGATACGCAGTATTTT,CASSQDPTSGTSTDTQYF
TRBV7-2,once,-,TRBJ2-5,TGTGCCAGCAGCTTCGCTGCGCAGGGGCTGGAGACCCAGTACTTC,CASSFAAQGLETQYF
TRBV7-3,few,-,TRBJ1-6,TGTGCCAGCAGCTTAGTCGCACAGGGCCTAAATTCCCCCCTCCACTTT,CASSLVAQGLNSPLHF
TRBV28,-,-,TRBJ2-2,TGTGCCAGCAGTTCGCCCTCGACAGGGAACACCGGGGAGCTGTTTTTT,CASSSPSTGNTGELFF
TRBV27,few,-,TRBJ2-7,TGTGCCAGCAGTCCCTTTCGGGGTACCTACGAGCAGTACTTC,CASSPFRGTYEQYF
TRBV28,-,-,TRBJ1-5,TGTGCCAGCAGTTTAGTTGGTACCGGAGGCAATCAGCCCCAGCATTTT,CASSLVGTGGNQPQHF
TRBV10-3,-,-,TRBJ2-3,TGTGCCATCAGTGAGCTCGGCAGGGGCTCGAATACGCAGTATTTT,CAISELGRGSNTQYF
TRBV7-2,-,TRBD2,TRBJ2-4,TGTGCCAGCAGCTTAGGCCTAGCGGGCCTAGCCAAAAACATTCAGTACTTC,CASSLGLAGLAKNIQYF
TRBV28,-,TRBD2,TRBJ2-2,TGTGCCAGCAGTTTCTCGCGGGGGGCGGCCGGGGAGCTGTTTTTT,CASSFSRGAAGELFF
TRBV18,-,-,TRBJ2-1,TGTGCCAGCTCCACCGGCCATGGGGGCAACAATGAGCAGTTCTTC,CASSTGHGGNNEQFF
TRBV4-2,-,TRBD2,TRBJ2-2,TGTGCCAGCAGCCAAGAGCTAGCGGGGATGAACACCGGGGAGCTGTTTTTT,CASSQELAGMNTGELFF
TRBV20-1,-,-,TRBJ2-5,TGCAGTGCTAGAGTAGTAGAGACCCAGTACTTC,CSARVVETQYF
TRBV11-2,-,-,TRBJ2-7,TGTGCCAGCAGCTCCGGGTACGAGCAGTACTTC,CASSSGYEQYF
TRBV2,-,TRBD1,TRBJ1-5,TGTGCCAGCAGTGAAAGGAGGGCAGGGGGCTGGAGCAATCAGCCCCAGCATTTT,CASSERRAGGWSNQPQHF
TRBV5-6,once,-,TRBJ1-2,TGTGCCAGCAGCTTGCGTGGCAAGAACTATGGCTACACCTTC,CASSLRGKNYGYTF
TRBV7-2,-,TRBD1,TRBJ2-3,TGTGCCAGCAGCCCAGACAGGGCCCGGGATACGCAGTATTTT,CASSPDRARDTQYF
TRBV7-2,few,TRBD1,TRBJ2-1,TGTGCCAGCAGCCCCTCGGGACAGGAATACAATGAGCAGTTCTTC,CASSPSGQEYNEQFF
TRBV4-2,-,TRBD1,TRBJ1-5,TGTGCCAGCAGCCCCTCCCCAGGGGATACCGGGACAGGGGGAGGTCAGCCCCAGCATTTT,CASSPSPGDTGTGGGQPQHF